This passage covers 10 T cell receptor beta chains from one sample sequenced in a study of Graves' ophthalmopathy and Graves' hyperthyroidism. Using RNA transcripts, the TCR beta CDR3 regions were amplified. HTBI primers were used in a first-round RT-PCR, which preceded a second-round multiplex PCR. TCRdb called the multiplex PCR reads again in MiXCR, with one record for every CDR3 protein. This repertoire shows fewer than 600,000 distinct CDR3 sequences, approximately 14% found once; its top ten account for 9.5% to 10%. What was sequenced was blood. The receptors come from a woman in her 30s with Graves' ophthalmopathy.

In regard to this clonotype: A read error may explain this, as a much larger clone is one base away. V gene TRBV6-1 combines with J gene TRBJ1-3; D is ambiguous. This CDR3 region has 15 residues. Germline V gene data show CDR1 as MNHNS and CDR2 as SASEGT. The CDR3, as DNA: TGTGCCAGCTGTGAAGCCGGCGGTAGAGGAAACACCATATATTTT. Residues: CASCEAGGRGNTIYF.

This clonotype was seen repeatedly, ten times or more. CDR3 coding DNA: TGTGCCAGCACCCCGGGACAAGGAAAAGAGACCCAGTACTTC. It translates to CASTPGQGKETQYF. V usage is TRBV12-3 or TRBV12-4 and J usage is TRBJ2-5; weak D call: TRBD1 (6 bases). The V and J ends lost 7 bases and 3 bases respectively, with 15 bases between them. The CDR3 loop spans 14 amino acids.

In this sample, this clonotype turned up once. A much more abundant neighbour one base away suggests this may be a read error. The rearrangement joins TRBV27 to TRBJ2-2, with D possibly TRBD1 on 6 matching bases. This CDR3 contains 16 residues. Germline CDR1 and CDR2: MNHEY and SMNVEV (reference sequence). This CDR3 reads CASSLAGQPNTGELCF. The DNA of the CDR3 is TGTGCCAGCAGTTTAGCAGGACAGCCGAACACCGGGGAGCTGTGTTTT.

This clonotype occurred many times. The J gene is TRBJ2-7, the V gene TRBV5-1; possibly TRBD1 for D (6 bases). V was trimmed by 2 bases and J by 2 bases, leaving 11 bases between them. Per the germline V gene, CDR1 is SGHRS and CDR2 is YFSETQ. This CDR3 has 14 residues. The CDR3 sequence: CASSFSQGTYEQYF. The CDR3 coding sequence is TGCGCCAGCAGCTTTTCACAGGGAACCTACGAGCAGTACTTC.

The genes are TRBV12-3 or TRBV12-4 and TRBJ1-3, with D unresolved. V was cut by 5 bases and J by 2 bases, with 10 bases left in between. The CDR3 consists of 14 residues. This CDR3 reads CASSIGYPGNTIYF. The CDR3 DNA reads as TGTGCCAGCAGTATAGGGTACCCTGGAAACACCATATATTTT.

At least ten counts were recorded for this clonotype. The rearrangement links TRBV11-1 to TRBJ1-1; 7 nucleotides align to TRBD1. The V gene's germline CDR1 is SGHAT and CDR2 FQDESV (reference sequence). This CDR3 has 12 residues. Trimming cost V 5 bases and J 8 bases; bases outside gene matches: 5. The CDR3 loop reads CASSRTGPEAFF. The CDR3, as DNA: TGTGCCAGCAGCCGGACAGGACCCGAAGCTTTCTTT.

The chain recombines TRBV7-9 with TRBJ2-7; perhaps TRBD2 as D (6 bases). Germline V gene sequence: CDR1 SEHNR, CDR2 FQNEAQ (reference sequence). V was shortened by 6 bases and J by 4 bases, with 16 bases between the two germline ends. The CDR3 extends over 14 amino acids. The chain's CDR3 is CASRSPGTDYEQYF. The CDR3 bases are TGTGCCAGCAGATCCCCCGGGACTGATTACGAGCAGTACTTC. Complete variable domain (other parts from reference TRBV7-9 and TRBJ2-7): DTGVSQNPRHKITKRGQNVTFRCDPISEHNRLYWYRQTLGQGPEFLTYFQNEAQLEKSRLLSDRFSAERPKGSFSTLEIQRTEQGDSAMYLCASRSPGTDYEQYFGPGTRLTVT.

This chain joins TRBV4-1 and TRBJ1-1; D uncertain. The CDR3 length is 12 residues. The V gene lost 1 base and the J gene lost 7 bases, with 7 bases spanning the gap. The V gene's germline CDR1 is MGHRA and CDR2 YSYEKL. CDR3: CASSQVGLEAFF. CDR3 nucleotides: TGCGCCAGCAGCCAAGTCGGGCTTGAAGCTTTCTTT.

This chain joins TRBV28 and TRBJ2-7; 10 bases line up with TRBD1. With 4 bases clipped from V and 3 bases from J, the junction kept 9 bases outside the gene matches. The CDR3 runs 16 residues. Germline CDR1 reads MDHEN; CDR2 reads SYDVKM. Here the CDR3 reads CASSSSGTGVIYEQYF. CDR3 DNA sequence: TGTGCCAGCAGTTCATCCGGGACAGGGGTGATCTACGAGCAGTACTTC.

This clonotype has only a few counts. It is likely a read error, because the conserved phenylalanine at the end of the CDR3 is missing. CDR3: CASSDFRDLNTEAFL. The DNA for the CDR3 is TGTGCCAGCAGTGACTTCAGGGATTTGAACACTGAAGCTTTCCTT. This rearrangement joins TRBV6-1 to TRBJ1-1; D is perhaps TRBD1 (5 bases). Germline V gives CDR1 MNHNS, CDR2 SASEGT. The germline V and J ends were trimmed by 3 bases and 0 bases, with 11 bases remaining between them. This CDR3 comprises 15 residues.